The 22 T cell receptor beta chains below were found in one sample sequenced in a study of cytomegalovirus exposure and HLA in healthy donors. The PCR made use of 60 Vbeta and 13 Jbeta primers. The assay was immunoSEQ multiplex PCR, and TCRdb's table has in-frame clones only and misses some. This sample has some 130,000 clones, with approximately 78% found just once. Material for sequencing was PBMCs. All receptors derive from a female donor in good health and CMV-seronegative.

This CDR3 reads CSVEPRQGLDTQYF. The DNA for the CDR3 is TGCAGCGTTGAGCCCCGACAGGGTCTAGATACGCAGTATTTT. The chain joins TRBV29-1 to TRBJ2-3, with TRBD1 matching 7 bases. This CDR3 has 14 residues. Trimming removed 3 bases from V and 5 bases from J; junction bases left unmatched: 8. Germline V gene sequence: CDR1 SQVTM, CDR2 ANQGSEA.

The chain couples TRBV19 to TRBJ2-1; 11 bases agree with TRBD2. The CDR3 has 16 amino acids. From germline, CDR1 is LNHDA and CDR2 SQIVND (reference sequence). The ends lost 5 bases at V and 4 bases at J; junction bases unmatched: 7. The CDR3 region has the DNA TGTGCCAGTAGTTGGGTAGCGGGAGGGCAATACAATGAGCAGTTCTTC. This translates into CASSWVAGGQYNEQFF.

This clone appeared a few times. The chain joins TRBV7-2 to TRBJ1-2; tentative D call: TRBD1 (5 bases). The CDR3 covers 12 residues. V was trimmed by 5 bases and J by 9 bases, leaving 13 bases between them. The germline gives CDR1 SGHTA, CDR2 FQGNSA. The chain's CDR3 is CASSPQTVSYTF. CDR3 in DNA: TGTGCCAGCAGCCCTCAGACAGTAAGCTACACCTTC.

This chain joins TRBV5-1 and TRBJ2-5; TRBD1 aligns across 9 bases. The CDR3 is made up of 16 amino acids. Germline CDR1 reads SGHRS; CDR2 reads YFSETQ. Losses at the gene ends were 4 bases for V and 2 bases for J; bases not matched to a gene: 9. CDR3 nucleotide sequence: TGCGCCAGCAGCGGCCGGGACAGGGATCTGCAAGAGACCCAGTACTTC. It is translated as CASSGRDRDLQETQYF.

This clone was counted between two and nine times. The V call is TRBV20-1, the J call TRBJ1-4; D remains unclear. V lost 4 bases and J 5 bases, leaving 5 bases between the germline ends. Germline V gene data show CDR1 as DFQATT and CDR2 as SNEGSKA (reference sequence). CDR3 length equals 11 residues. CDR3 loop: CSANLNEKLFF. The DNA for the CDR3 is TGCAGTGCTAACTTGAATGAAAAACTGTTTTTT.

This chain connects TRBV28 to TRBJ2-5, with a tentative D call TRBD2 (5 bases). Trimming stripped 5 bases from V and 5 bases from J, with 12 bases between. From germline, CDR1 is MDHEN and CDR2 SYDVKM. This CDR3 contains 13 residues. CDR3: CASSLRTRETQYF. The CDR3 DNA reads TGTGCCAGCAGTCTCCGGACTCGGGAGACCCAGTACTTC.

CDR3 loop: CASSPGTSGINSYNEQFF. In DNA, the CDR3 is TGCGCCAGCAGCCCTGGGACTAGCGGGATCAACTCCTACAATGAGCAGTTCTTC. V is TRBV5-1 and J is TRBJ2-1, with TRBD2 identical over 13 bases. Trimming at V came to 4 bases and at J to 0 bases, leaving 7 bases not matched to a gene. The germline V gene has CDR1 SGHRS and CDR2 YFSETQ. The CDR3 totals 18 residues. Based on the CDR3 plus reference TRBV5-1 and TRBJ2-1, the full variable domain is KAGVTQTPRYLIKTRGQQVTLSCSPISGHRSVSWYQQTPGQGLQFLFEYFSETQRNKGNFPGRFSGRQFSNSRSEMNVSTLELGDSALYLCASSPGTSGINSYNEQFFGPGTRLTVL.

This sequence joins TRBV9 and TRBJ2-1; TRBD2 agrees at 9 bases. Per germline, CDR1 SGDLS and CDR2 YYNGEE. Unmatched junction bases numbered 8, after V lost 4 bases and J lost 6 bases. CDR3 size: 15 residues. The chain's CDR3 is CASSFLAGTLNEQFF. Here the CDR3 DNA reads TGTGCCAGCAGCTTTCTAGCGGGGACCCTCAATGAGCAGTTCTTC.

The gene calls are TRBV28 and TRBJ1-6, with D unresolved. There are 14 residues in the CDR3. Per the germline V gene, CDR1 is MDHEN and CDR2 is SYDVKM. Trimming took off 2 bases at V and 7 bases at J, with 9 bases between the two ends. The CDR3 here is CASSLVSVNSPLHF. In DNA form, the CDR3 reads TGTGCCAGCAGTTTAGTTTCCGTCAATTCACCCCTCCACTTT. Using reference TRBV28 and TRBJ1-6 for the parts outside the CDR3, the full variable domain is DVKVTQSSRYLVKRTGEKVFLECVQDMDHENMFWYRQDPGLGLRLIYFSYDVKMKEKGDIPEGYSVSREKKERFSLILESASTNQTSMYLCASSLVSVNSPLHFGNGTRLTVT.

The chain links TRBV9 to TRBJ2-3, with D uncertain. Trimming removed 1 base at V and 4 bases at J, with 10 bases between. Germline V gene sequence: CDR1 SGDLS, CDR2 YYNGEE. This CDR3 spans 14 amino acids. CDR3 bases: TGTGCCAGCAGCGTAAGTCCACAAGCAGATACGCAGTATTTT. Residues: CASSVSPQADTQYF. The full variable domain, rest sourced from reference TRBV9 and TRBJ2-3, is DSGVTQTPKHLITATGQRVTLRCSPRSGDLSVYWYQQSLDQGLQFLIQYYNGEERAKGNILERFSAQQFPDLHSELNLSSLELGDSALYFCASSVSPQADTQYFGPGTRLTVL.

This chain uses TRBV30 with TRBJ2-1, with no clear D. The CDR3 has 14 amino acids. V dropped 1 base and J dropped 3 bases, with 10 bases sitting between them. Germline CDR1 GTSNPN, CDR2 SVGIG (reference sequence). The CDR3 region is CAWSALSGYNEQFF. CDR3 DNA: TGTGCCTGGAGTGCGTTATCGGGCTACAATGAGCAGTTCTTC.

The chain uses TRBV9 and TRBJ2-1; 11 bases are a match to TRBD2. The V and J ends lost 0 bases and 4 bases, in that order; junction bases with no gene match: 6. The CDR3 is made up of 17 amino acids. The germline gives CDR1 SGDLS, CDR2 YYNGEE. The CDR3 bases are TGTGCCAGCAGCGTAGGGGGGGGGACTAGCGGTTACAATGAGCAGTTCTTC. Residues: CASSVGGGTSGYNEQFF.

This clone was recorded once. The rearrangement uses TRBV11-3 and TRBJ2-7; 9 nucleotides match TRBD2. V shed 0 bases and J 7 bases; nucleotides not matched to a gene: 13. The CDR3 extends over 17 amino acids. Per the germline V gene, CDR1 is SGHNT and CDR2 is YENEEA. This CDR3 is CASSLDRGMAGGPEQYF. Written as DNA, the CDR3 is TGTGCCAGCAGCTTAGATCGGGGAATGGCGGGAGGGCCAGAGCAGTACTTC.

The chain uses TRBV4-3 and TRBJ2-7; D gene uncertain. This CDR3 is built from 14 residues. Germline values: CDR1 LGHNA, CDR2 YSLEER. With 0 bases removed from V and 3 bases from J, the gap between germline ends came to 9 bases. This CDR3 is CASSQDRVRYEQYF. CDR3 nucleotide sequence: TGCGCCAGCAGCCAAGATCGTGTCCGCTACGAGCAGTACTTC.

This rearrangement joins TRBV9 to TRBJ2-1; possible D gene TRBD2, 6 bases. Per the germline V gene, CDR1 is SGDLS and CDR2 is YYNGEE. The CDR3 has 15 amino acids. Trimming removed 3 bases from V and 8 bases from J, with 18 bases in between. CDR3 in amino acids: CASSGGLPGLHEQFF. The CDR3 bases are TGTGCCAGCAGCGGGGGACTCCCGGGCCTTCATGAGCAGTTCTTC.

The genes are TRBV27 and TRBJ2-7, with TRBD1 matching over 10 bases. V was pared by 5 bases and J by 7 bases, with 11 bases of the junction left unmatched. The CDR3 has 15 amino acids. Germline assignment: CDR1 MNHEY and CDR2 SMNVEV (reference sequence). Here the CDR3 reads CASSSRQGADGEQYF. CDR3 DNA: TGTGCCAGCAGTAGCCGACAGGGGGCGGATGGAGAGCAGTACTTC.

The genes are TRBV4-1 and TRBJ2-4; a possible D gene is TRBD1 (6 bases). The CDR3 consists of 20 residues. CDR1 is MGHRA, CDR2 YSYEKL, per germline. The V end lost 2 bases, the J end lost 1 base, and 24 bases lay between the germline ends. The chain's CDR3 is CASSQFRGTGNVWAKNIQYF. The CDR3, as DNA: TGCGCCAGCAGCCAATTTCGGGGCACAGGGAACGTTTGGGCCAAAAACATTCAGTACTTC.

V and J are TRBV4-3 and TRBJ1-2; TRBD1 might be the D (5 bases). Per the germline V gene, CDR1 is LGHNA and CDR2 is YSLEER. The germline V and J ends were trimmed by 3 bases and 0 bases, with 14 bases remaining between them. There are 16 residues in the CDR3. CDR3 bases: TGCGCCAGCAGCCAGAGCACGGGCAGGGCTAACTATGGCTACACCTTC. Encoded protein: CASSQSTGRANYGYTF.

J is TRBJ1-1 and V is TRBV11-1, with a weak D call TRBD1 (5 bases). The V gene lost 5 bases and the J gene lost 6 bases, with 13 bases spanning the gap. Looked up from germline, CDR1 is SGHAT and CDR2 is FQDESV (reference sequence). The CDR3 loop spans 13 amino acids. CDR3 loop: CASSQPGLSEAFF. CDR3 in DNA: TGTGCCAGCAGCCAACCAGGGCTGTCTGAAGCTTTCTTT.

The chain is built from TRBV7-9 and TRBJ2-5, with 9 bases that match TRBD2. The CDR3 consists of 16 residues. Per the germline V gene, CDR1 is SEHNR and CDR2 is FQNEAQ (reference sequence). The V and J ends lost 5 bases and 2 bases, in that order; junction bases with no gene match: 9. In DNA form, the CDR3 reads TGTGCCAGCAGCCCGAGACTAGCGGATCTACAAGAGACCCAGTACTTC. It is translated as CASSPRLADLQETQYF.

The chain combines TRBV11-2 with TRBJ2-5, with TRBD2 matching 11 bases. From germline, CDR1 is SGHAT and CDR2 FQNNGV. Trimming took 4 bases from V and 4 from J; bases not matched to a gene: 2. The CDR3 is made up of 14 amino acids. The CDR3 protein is CASSSGLAAETQYF. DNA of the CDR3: TGTGCCAGCAGCTCGGGACTAGCGGCAGAGACCCAGTACTTC.

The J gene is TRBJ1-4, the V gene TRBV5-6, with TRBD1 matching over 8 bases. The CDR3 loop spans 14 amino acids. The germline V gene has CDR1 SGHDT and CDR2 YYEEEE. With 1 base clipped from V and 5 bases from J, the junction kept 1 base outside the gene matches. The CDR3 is CASSLTGGNEKLFF. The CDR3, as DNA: TGTGCCAGCAGCTTGACAGGGGGGAATGAAAAACTGTTTTTT.